A single sample gave rise to the 6 T cell receptor beta chains below, sequenced in a study of blood T cell repertoires in COVID-19. Assay used: immunoSEQ multiplex PCR; TCRdb lists only in-frame clones, some missing. The sample lists fewer than 250,000 clones, 83% occurring once. The specimen was peripheral blood. The origin of the receptors is a human donor in a cohort sampled during active COVID-19.

This clone occurred a few times. J is TRBJ2-5 and V is TRBV13, with TRBD2 as a possible D gene (5 bases). V gave up 2 bases and J gave up 5 bases, with 15 bases separating them. Germline V gene data show CDR1 as PRHDT and CDR2 as FYEKMQ (reference sequence). This CDR3 region has 15 residues. The CDR3 sequence is CASSLRQRPRETQYF. Written as DNA, the CDR3 is TGTGCCAGCAGCTTACGGCAGCGGCCCAGGGAGACCCAGTACTTC.

V usage is TRBV7-2 and J usage is TRBJ1-5; TRBD1 agrees at 9 bases. The CDR3 sequence is 14 residues long. Germline CDR1 is SGHTA and CDR2 is FQGNSA. J was trimmed by 7 bases and V by 5 bases; bases with no gene match: 6. CDR3 coding DNA: TGTGCCAGCAGCCAAACAGGGGGCCAACAGCCCCAGCATTTT. It translates to CASSQTGGQQPQHF.

This rearrangement joins TRBV5-1 to TRBJ1-6; perhaps TRBD1 as D (5 bases). Germline CDR1 is SGHRS and CDR2 is YFSETQ. V lost 5 bases and J 16 bases, leaving 19 bases between the germline ends. CDR3 length: 13 residues. Written as DNA, the CDR3 is TGCGCCAGCAGTTCCACCGACGGGGACTTTCTCCACTTT. Translation gives CASSSTDGDFLHF. Variable domain in full (rest from reference TRBV5-1 and TRBJ1-6): KAGVTQTPRYLIKTRGQQVTLSCSPISGHRSVSWYQQTPGQGLQFLFEYFSETQRNKGNFPGRFSGRQFSNSRSEMNVSTLELGDSALYLCASSSTDGDFLHFGNGTRLTVT.

V is TRBV12-3 or TRBV12-4 and J is TRBJ1-4; D is possibly TRBD1 (5 bases). This CDR3 comprises 13 residues. V gave up 11 bases and J gave up 7 bases, with 17 bases separating them. CDR3 protein: CAVSRGRGEKLFF. In DNA, the CDR3 is TGTGCCGTCAGTCGGGGGAGAGGTGAAAAACTGTTTTTT.

The chain has TRBV4-2 and TRBJ2-1; 12 bases agree with TRBD2. V lost 0 bases and J lost 8; bases outside the gene matches: 20. Per the germline V gene, CDR1 is LGHNA and CDR2 is YNFKEQ. CDR3 length: 21 amino acids. The CDR3 DNA sequence: TGTGCCAGCAGCCAAGAACTAATGATACTAGCGGGAGGCCTGGGTTTCCATGAGCAGTTCTTC. Amino acids: CASSQELMILAGGLGFHEQFF.

This chain joins TRBV16 and TRBJ2-7; D gene uncertain. The CDR3 loop spans 16 amino acids. Trimming cost V 0 bases and J 0 bases, with 12 bases left between them. Germline lookup yields CDR1 KGHSY and CDR2 FQNENV. The CDR3, as DNA: TGTGCCAGCAGCCAATCGGGTTGGAGCCCCTCCTACGAGCAGTACTTC. Translated: CASSQSGWSPSYEQYF. Together with reference TRBV16 and TRBJ2-7, the CDR3 gives the full variable domain: GEEVAQTPKHLVRGEGQKAKLYCAPIKGHSYVFWYQQVLKNEFKFLISFQNENVFDETGMPKERFSAKCLPNSPCSLEIQATKLEDSAVYFCASSQSGWSPSYEQYFGPGTRLTVT.